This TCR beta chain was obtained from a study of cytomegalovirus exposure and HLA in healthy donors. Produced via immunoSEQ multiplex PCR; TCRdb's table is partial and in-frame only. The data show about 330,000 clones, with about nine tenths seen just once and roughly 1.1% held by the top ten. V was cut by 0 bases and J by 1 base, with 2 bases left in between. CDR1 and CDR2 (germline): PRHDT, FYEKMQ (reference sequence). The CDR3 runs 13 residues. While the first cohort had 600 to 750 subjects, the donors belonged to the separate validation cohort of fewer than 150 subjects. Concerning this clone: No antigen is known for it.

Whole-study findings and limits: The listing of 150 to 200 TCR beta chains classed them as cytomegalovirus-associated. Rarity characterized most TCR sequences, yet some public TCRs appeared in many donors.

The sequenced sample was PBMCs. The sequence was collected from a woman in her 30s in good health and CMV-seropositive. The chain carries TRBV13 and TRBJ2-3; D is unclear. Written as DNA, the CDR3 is TGTGCCAGCAGCTTAGGGGGCACAGATACGCAGTATTTT. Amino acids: CASSLGGTDTQYF.